The 28 T cell receptor beta chains reported below all come from one sample, sequenced in a study of blood T cell repertoires in COVID-19. Sequencing was performed with immunoSEQ multiplex PCR; in TCRdb, only in-frame clones are kept and a portion is missing. The sample has under 40,000 clones, just over 85% seen once; the top ten hold just over 5.5%. Sequencing used peripheral blood. All receptors derive from a woman older than 75 with active or convalescent COVID-19.

The V gene is TRBV10-3, the J gene TRBJ1-5; 9 nucleotides align to TRBD1. Germline values: CDR1 ENHRY, CDR2 SYGVKD. The V segment lost 8 bases and the J segment 6 bases; nucleotides outside the gene matches: 5. This CDR3 has 13 residues. The CDR3: CAIRGDRAQPQHF. The DNA of the CDR3 is TGTGCCATCCGCGGGGACAGGGCTCAGCCCCAGCATTTT.

This chain joins TRBV19 and TRBJ1-5; the match to TRBD1 covers 7 bases. Per germline, CDR1 LNHDA and CDR2 SQIVND (reference sequence). V gave up 3 bases and J gave up 7 bases; unmatched junction bases: 6. The CDR3 runs to 14 residues. The CDR3 sequence: CASSITGDRQPQHF. CDR3 nucleotides: TGTGCCAGTAGTATCACAGGGGATAGGCAGCCCCAGCATTTT. Looking up the rest from reference TRBV19 and TRBJ1-5 gives the full variable domain: DGGITQSPKYLFRKEGQNVTLSCEQNLNHDAMYWYRQDPGQGLRLIYYSQIVNDFQKGDIAEGYSVSREKKESFPLTVTSAQKNPTAFYLCASSITGDRQPQHFGDGTRLSIL.

The chain combines TRBV2 with TRBJ2-3; 15 bases line up with TRBD2. CDR1 and CDR2 from the germline V gene are SNHLY and FYNNEI. Unmatched junction bases numbered 7, after V lost 8 bases and J lost 1 base. The CDR3 covers 17 residues. The CDR3 nucleotides are TGTGCCAGCCACGGACTAGCGGGGGGGCGGGGCACAGATACGCAGTATTTT. Translation gives CASHGLAGGRGTDTQYF.

The gene calls are TRBV5-4 and TRBJ2-2; 9 nucleotides align to TRBD2. J gave up 0 bases and V 2 bases, and 5 bases lay outside the gene matches. Germline V gene sequence: CDR1 SGHNT, CDR2 YYREEE (reference sequence). The CDR3 extends over 17 amino acids. CDR3 in amino acids: CASSFGLAGSNTGELFF. CDR3 coding DNA: TGTGCCAGCAGCTTCGGGCTAGCGGGGTCGAACACCGGGGAGCTGTTTTTT. Filled out from reference TRBV5-4 and TRBJ2-2, the complete variable domain reads ETGVTQSPTHLIKTRGQQVTLRCSSQSGHNTVSWYQQALGQGPQFIFQYYREEENGRGNFPPRFSGLQFPNYSSELNVNALELDDSALYLCASSFGLAGSNTGELFFGEGSRLTVL.

The gene calls are TRBV6-5 and TRBJ2-7; D possibly corresponds to TRBD1 (5 bases). Germline values: CDR1 MNHEY, CDR2 SVGAGI. CDR3 size: 13 residues. With 6 bases removed from V and 0 bases from J, the gap between germline ends came to 9 bases. CDR3 loop: CASRLTASYEQYF. For the CDR3, the DNA is TGTGCCAGCAGGTTGACAGCCTCCTACGAGCAGTACTTC.

The chain uses TRBV11-3 and TRBJ1-4; TRBD1 agrees at 8 bases. Looked up from germline, CDR1 is SGHNT and CDR2 is YENEEA. V dropped 5 bases and J dropped 7; count of bases not matched to a gene: 12. This CDR3 spans 16 amino acids. The CDR3 sequence: CASSPRRDRRTEKLFF. The CDR3 DNA follows: TGTGCCAGCAGCCCACGGCGGGACAGGAGGACTGAAAAACTGTTTTTT.

The chain links TRBV9 to TRBJ1-1, with D possibly TRBD1 on 5 matching bases. Looked up from germline, CDR1 is SGDLS and CDR2 is YYNGEE. Trimming stripped 1 base from V and 1 base from J, with 8 bases between. This CDR3 is 14 amino acids long. CDR3 sequence: CASSVLGQNTEAFF. CDR3 DNA: TGTGCCAGCAGCGTATTAGGACAGAACACTGAAGCTTTCTTT. The variable domain in full, with the rest retrieved from reference TRBV9 and TRBJ1-1, is DSGVTQTPKHLITATGQRVTLRCSPRSGDLSVYWYQQSLDQGLQFLIQYYNGEERAKGNILERFSAQQFPDLHSELNLSSLELGDSALYFCASSVLGQNTEAFFGQGTRLTVV.

The chain carries TRBV7-2 and TRBJ2-7, with a weak D call TRBD2 (6 bases). Trimming cost V 2 bases and J 3 bases, with 20 bases left between them. Germline-derived CDR1 and CDR2 are SGHTA and FQGNSA. The CDR3 has 17 amino acids. The CDR3 spells CASSLSTARREDYEQYF. The CDR3 DNA follows: TGTGCCAGCAGCTTATCAACCGCTAGGCGGGAAGACTACGAGCAGTACTTC. The variable domain in full, completed from reference TRBV7-2 and TRBJ2-7, reads GAGVSQSPSNKVTEKGKDVELRCDPISGHTALYWYRQSLGQGLEFLIYFQGNSAPDKSGLPSDRFSAERTGGSVSTLTIQRTQQEDSAVYLCASSLSTARREDYEQYFGPGTRLTVT.

The chain employs TRBV4-2 and TRBJ1-1, with 10 bases matching TRBD1. Germline lookup yields CDR1 LGHNA and CDR2 YNFKEQ. This CDR3 is 16 amino acids long. Trimming removed 4 bases from V and 1 base from J; junction bases left unmatched: 6. The DNA of the CDR3 is TGTGCCAGCAGCCGCGGGACAGGGGATGGGAACACTGAAGCTTTCTTT. Its protein is CASSRGTGDGNTEAFF.

The chain is built from TRBV2 and TRBJ1-2; no definite D call. With 6 bases removed from V and 2 bases from J, the gap between germline ends came to 10 bases. Germline assignment: CDR1 SNHLY and CDR2 FYNNEI. There are 13 residues in the CDR3. CDR3 sequence (DNA): TGTGCCAGCAGGGGAGACAACAACTATGGCTACACCTTC. It translates to CASRGDNNYGYTF. Full variable domain (missing parts from reference TRBV2 and TRBJ1-2): EPEVTQTPSHQVTQMGQEVILRCVPISNHLYFYWYRQILGQKVEFLVSFYNNEISEKSEIFDDQFSVERPDGSNFTLKIRSTKLEDSAMYFCASRGDNNYGYTFGSGTRLTVV.

The rearrangement uses TRBV7-2 and TRBJ2-7, with 7 bases lining up with TRBD2. The V and J ends lost 5 bases and 7 bases, in that order; junction bases with no gene match: 8. The germline CDR1 and CDR2 sequences are SGHTA and FQGNSA. The CDR3 extends over 13 amino acids. CDR3 region: CASSPIFGGEQYF. CDR3 bases: TGTGCCAGCAGCCCCATATTCGGGGGGGAGCAGTACTTC.

This chain uses TRBV21-1 with TRBJ2-3; the table calls TRBD1, which could not be checked here. TRBV21-1 is a pseudogene segment. The CDR3 loop spans 11 amino acids. This CDR3 reads CASSTIDTQYF. The CDR3 coding sequence is TGTGCCAGCAGCACCATAGATACGCAGTATTTT.

This clone was recorded once. The rearrangement joins TRBV5-1 to TRBJ1-4; maybe TRBD1 (5 bases). Germline lookup yields CDR1 SGHRS and CDR2 YFSETQ. This CDR3 region has 14 residues. V gave up 7 bases and J gave up 5 bases, with 15 bases separating them. CDR3 coding DNA: TGCGCCAGCTCCCGGAGGGGAATGAATGAAAAACTGTTTTTT. Its protein product is CASSRRGMNEKLFF. The variable domain in full, completed from reference TRBV5-1 and TRBJ1-4, reads KAGVTQTPRYLIKTRGQQVTLSCSPISGHRSVSWYQQTPGQGLQFLFEYFSETQRNKGNFPGRFSGRQFSNSRSEMNVSTLELGDSALYLCASSRRGMNEKLFFGSGTQLSVL.

This chain connects TRBV9 to TRBJ2-2, with a possible D match to TRBD1 (6 bases). The CDR3 length is 15 residues. Germline values: CDR1 SGDLS, CDR2 YYNGEE. V lost 5 bases and J 8 bases, leaving 19 bases between the germline ends. This chain's CDR3 is CASSPRGAQGGELFF. DNA for the CDR3: TGTGCCAGCAGTCCTAGAGGGGCTCAGGGGGGGGAGCTGTTTTTT.

The rearrangement uses TRBV2 and TRBJ2-5; a weak D match, TRBD1 (5 bases). This CDR3 contains 15 residues. Trimming took 1 base from V and 2 from J, leaving 11 bases between them. Germline V CDR1 and CDR2: SNHLY, FYNNEI. The CDR3 nucleotides read TGTGCCAGCAGTGAAGTTAGGGGAAAGCAAGAGACCCAGTACTTC. Translation: CASSEVRGKQETQYF. Full variable domain (missing parts from reference TRBV2 and TRBJ2-5): EPEVTQTPSHQVTQMGQEVILRCVPISNHLYFYWYRQILGQKVEFLVSFYNNEISEKSEIFDDQFSVERPDGSNFTLKIRSTKLEDSAMYFCASSEVRGKQETQYFGPGTRLLVL.

The rearrangement joins TRBV11-3 to TRBJ2-7; 10 bases match TRBD2. Per germline, CDR1 SGHNT and CDR2 YENEEA. After removal of 5 bases from V and 6 bases from J, the junction contained 7 bases not matched to a gene. The CDR3 contains 14 residues. CDR3: CASSRLAGTSEQYF. As DNA, the CDR3 is TGTGCCAGCAGCCGACTAGCGGGCACCTCCGAGCAGTACTTC.

CDR3 region: CASSRRLAANTGELFF. CDR3 DNA sequence: TGCGCCAGCAGCCGCAGACTAGCGGCGAACACCGGGGAGCTGTTTTTT. This sequence joins TRBV4-3 and TRBJ2-2, with 9 bases identical to TRBD2. Germline loops: CDR1 LGHNA, CDR2 YSLEER. V lost 4 bases and J lost 0; bases outside the gene matches: 3. The CDR3 totals 16 residues.

The genes are TRBV20-1 and TRBJ1-2; tentatively, D is TRBD1 (6 bases). CDR1 and CDR2 from the germline V gene are DFQATT and SNEGSKA (reference sequence). Trimming removed 3 bases from V and 8 bases from J, with 13 bases in between. This CDR3 spans 12 amino acids. Written as DNA, the CDR3 is TGCAGTGCTAGTGGCAGGGGATACGGCTACACCTTC. As protein: CSASGRGYGYTF.

V is TRBV19 and J is TRBJ2-1, with 7 positions matching TRBD1. In germline, CDR1 is LNHDA, CDR2 SQIVND (reference sequence). The CDR3 has 16 amino acids. V dropped 1 base and J dropped 9; count of bases not matched to a gene: 12. CDR3 amino acids: CASSIVEGAAYIEQFF. In DNA form, the CDR3 reads TGTGCCAGTAGTATAGTTGAGGGGGCAGCTTATATTGAGCAGTTCTTC.

V and J are TRBV4-1 and TRBJ2-4; TRBD1 is a possible D gene (5 bases). This CDR3 is 16 amino acids long. Germline values: CDR1 MGHRA, CDR2 YSYEKL. Trimming stripped 2 bases from V and 1 base from J, with 12 bases between. CDR3 bases: TGCGCCAGCAGCCAACCTGACAGTTGGGCCAAAAACATTCAGTACTTC. It specifies CASSQPDSWAKNIQYF.

The chain carries TRBV7-2 and TRBJ1-3, with 8 bases lining up with TRBD1. The CDR3 has 15 amino acids. CDR1 SGHTA and CDR2 FQGNSA come from the germline V gene. Trimming at V came to 1 base and at J to 2 bases, leaving 1 base not matched to a gene. CDR3 bases: TGTGCCAGCAGCTTAGACAGGGGGACTGGAAACACCATATATTTT. This encodes CASSLDRGTGNTIYF.

This clone is a singleton in its sample. This chain connects TRBV5-1 to TRBJ2-5; 7 nucleotides match TRBD2. CDR3 length equals 16 residues. The V gene end was trimmed by 0 bases and the J gene end by 5 bases; junction bases not matched to a gene: 10. Germline lookup yields CDR1 SGHRS and CDR2 YFSETQ. CDR3 nucleotide sequence: TGCGCCAGCAGCTTGGCCCCACCGGTGGGGGGGGAGACCCAGTACTTC. Translation: CASSLAPPVGGETQYF.

The chain couples TRBV12-3 or TRBV12-4 to TRBJ2-1, with D maybe TRBD2 (5 bases). The CDR3 contains 13 residues. Trimming took 2 bases from V and 6 from J, leaving 8 bases between them. The CDR3: CASSLREGNEQFF. Here the CDR3 DNA reads TGTGCCAGCAGTTTACGGGAAGGCAATGAGCAGTTCTTC.

The genes are TRBV5-1 and TRBJ2-7, with 7 bases fitting TRBD2. Unmatched junction bases numbered 2, after V lost 4 bases and J lost 1 base. Germline V gene data show CDR1 as SGHRS and CDR2 as YFSETQ. The CDR3 loop spans 13 amino acids. This chain's CDR3 is CASSPGLSYEQYF. CDR3 coding DNA: TGCGCCAGCAGCCCGGGACTATCCTACGAGCAGTACTTC. The full variable domain, rest sourced from reference TRBV5-1 and TRBJ2-7, is KAGVTQTPRYLIKTRGQQVTLSCSPISGHRSVSWYQQTPGQGLQFLFEYFSETQRNKGNFPGRFSGRQFSNSRSEMNVSTLELGDSALYLCASSPGLSYEQYFGPGTRLTVT.

This rearrangement joins TRBV19 to TRBJ2-7; tentative D call: TRBD2 (5 bases). The V gene lost 1 base and the J gene lost 5 bases, with 15 bases spanning the gap. This CDR3 spans 15 amino acids. Germline lookup yields CDR1 LNHDA and CDR2 SQIVND (reference sequence). The CDR3: CASSIAPGIHNEQYF. In DNA, the CDR3 is TGTGCCAGTAGTATAGCCCCCGGGATTCATAACGAGCAGTACTTC.

The genes are TRBV29-1 and TRBJ2-1; TRBD1 matches 9 bases. CDR1 is SQVTM, CDR2 ANQGSEA, per germline. The CDR3 spans 13 residues. With V trimmed by 7 bases and J by 5 bases, 6 bases remained unmatched. The CDR3 protein is CSARDRDHNEQFF. CDR3 DNA: TGCAGCGCCCGGGACAGGGACCACAATGAGCAGTTCTTC.

This clone was observed a handful of times. The V and J genes are TRBV3-1 (or the pseudogene TRBV3-2) and TRBJ1-5, with D unclear. Germline assignment: CDR1 LGHDT and CDR2 YNNKEL (reference sequence). The CDR3 spans 13 residues. V lost 1 base and J lost 5, with 6 bases in between. The chain's CDR3 is CASSQGRDQPQHF. In nucleotides, the CDR3 is TGTGCCAGCAGCCAAGGGCGGGATCAGCCCCAGCATTTT.

A remark on this clone: This specimen includes other DNA sequences encoding the same CDR3. The rearrangement joins TRBV11-2 to TRBJ2-5; 10 nucleotides match TRBD1. V was pared by 5 bases and J by 4 bases, with 4 bases of the junction left unmatched. Germline loops: CDR1 SGHAT, CDR2 FQNNGV. The CDR3 extends over 14 amino acids. CDR3 amino acids: CASSPGQGPETQYF. CDR3 in DNA: TGTGCCAGCAGCCCGGGACAGGGGCCAGAGACCCAGTACTTC.